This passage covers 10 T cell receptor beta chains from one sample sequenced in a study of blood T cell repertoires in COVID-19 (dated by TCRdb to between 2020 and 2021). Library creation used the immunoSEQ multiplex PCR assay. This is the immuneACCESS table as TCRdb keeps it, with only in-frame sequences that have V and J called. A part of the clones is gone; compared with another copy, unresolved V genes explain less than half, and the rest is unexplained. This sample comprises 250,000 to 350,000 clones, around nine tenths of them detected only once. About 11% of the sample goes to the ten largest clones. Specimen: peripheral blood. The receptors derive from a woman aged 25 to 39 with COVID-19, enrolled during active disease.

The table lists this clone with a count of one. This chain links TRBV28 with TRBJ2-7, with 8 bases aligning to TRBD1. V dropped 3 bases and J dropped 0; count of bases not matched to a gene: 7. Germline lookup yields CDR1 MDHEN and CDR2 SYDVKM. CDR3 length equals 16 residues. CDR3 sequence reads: CASSFARTGISYEQYF. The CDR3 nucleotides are TGTGCCAGCAGTTTCGCCCGGACAGGGATCTCCTACGAGCAGTACTTC.

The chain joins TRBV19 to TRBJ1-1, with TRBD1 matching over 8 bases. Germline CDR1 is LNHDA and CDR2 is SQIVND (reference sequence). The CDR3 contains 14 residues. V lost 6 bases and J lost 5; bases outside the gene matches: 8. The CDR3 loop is CASRDRVGGTEAFF. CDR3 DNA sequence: TGTGCCAGTAGGGACAGGGTAGGGGGAACTGAAGCTTTCTTT. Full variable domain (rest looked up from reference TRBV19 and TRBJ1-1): DGGITQSPKYLFRKEGQNVTLSCEQNLNHDAMYWYRQDPGQGLRLIYYSQIVNDFQKGDIAEGYSVSREKKESFPLTVTSAQKNPTAFYLCASRDRVGGTEAFFGQGTRLTVV.

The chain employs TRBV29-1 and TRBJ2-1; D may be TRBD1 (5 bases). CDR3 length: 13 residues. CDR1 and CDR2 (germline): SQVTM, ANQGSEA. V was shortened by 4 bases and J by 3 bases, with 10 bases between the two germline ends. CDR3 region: CSVGSQGYNEQFF. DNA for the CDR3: TGCAGCGTTGGTTCTCAGGGCTACAATGAGCAGTTCTTC.

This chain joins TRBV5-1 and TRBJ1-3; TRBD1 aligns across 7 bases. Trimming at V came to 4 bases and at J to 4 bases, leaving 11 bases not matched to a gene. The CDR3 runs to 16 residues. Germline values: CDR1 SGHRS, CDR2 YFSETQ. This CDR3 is CASSRGQSLSGNTIYF. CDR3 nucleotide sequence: TGCGCCAGCAGCCGGGGACAGTCCCTCTCCGGAAACACCATATATTTT.

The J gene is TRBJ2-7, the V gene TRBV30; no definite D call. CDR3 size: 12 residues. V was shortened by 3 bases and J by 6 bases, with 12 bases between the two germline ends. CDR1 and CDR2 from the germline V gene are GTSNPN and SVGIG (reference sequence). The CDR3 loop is CAWSYLETEQYF. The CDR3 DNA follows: TGTGCCTGGAGCTATCTAGAAACCGAGCAGTACTTC.

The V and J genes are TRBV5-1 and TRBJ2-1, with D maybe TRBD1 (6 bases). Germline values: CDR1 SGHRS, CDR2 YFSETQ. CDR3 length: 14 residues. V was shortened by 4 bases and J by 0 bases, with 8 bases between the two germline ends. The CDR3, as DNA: TGCGCCAGCAGCCAGGACAGCTCCTACAATGAGCAGTTCTTC. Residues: CASSQDSSYNEQFF.

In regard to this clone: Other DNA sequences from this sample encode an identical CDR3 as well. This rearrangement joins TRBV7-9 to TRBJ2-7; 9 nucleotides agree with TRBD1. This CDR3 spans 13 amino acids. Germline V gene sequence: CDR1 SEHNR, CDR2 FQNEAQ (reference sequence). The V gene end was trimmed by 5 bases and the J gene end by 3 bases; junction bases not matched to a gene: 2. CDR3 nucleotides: TGTGCCAGCAGCCCGGGACAGGGCTACGAGCAGTACTTC. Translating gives CASSPGQGYEQYF.

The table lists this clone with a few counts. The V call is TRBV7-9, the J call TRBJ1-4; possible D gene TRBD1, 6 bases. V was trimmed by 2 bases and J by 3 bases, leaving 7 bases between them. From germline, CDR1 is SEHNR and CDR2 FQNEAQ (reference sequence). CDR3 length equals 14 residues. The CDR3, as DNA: TGTGCCAGCAGCTTATCAGGGGCTAATGAAAAACTGTTTTTT. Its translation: CASSLSGANEKLFF. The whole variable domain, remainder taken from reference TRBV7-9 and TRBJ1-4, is DTGVSQNPRHKITKRGQNVTFRCDPISEHNRLYWYRQTLGQGPEFLTYFQNEAQLEKSRLLSDRFSAERPKGSFSTLEIQRTEQGDSAMYLCASSLSGANEKLFFGSGTQLSVL.

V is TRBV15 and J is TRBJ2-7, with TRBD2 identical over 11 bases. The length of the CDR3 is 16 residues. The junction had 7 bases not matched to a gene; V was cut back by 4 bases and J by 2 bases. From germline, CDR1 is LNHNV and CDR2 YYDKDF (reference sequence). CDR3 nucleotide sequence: TGTGCCACCAGCACACTGACTAGCGGGAAAACCTACGAGCAGTACTTC. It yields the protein CATSTLTSGKTYEQYF.

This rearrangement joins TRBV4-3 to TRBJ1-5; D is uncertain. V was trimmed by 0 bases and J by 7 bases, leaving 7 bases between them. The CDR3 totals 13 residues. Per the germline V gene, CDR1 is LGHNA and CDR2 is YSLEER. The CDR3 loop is CASSQDIFQPQHF. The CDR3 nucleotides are TGCGCCAGCAGCCAAGATATCTTCCAGCCCCAGCATTTT.